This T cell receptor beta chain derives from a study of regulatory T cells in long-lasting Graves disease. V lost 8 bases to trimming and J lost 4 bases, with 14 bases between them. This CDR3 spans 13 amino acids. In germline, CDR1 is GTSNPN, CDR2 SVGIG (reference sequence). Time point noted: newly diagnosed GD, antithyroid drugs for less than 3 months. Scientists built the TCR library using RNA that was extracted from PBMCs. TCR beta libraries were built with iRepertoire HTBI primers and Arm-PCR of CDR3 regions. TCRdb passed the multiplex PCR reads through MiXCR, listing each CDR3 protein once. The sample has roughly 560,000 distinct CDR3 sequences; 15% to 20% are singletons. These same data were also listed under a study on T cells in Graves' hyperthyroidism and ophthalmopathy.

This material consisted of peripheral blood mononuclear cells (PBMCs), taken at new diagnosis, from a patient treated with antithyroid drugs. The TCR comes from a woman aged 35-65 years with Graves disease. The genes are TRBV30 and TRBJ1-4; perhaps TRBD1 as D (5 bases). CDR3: CALEFQGNEKLFF. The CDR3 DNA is TGTGCCCTCGAGTTTCAGGGTAATGAAAAACTGTTTTTT.